The 22 T cell receptor beta chains reported below all come from one sample, sequenced in a study of control samples from healthy donors and cancer patients. The data were produced by immunoSEQ multiplex PCR, yet TCRdb's version contains in-frame clones alone and is incomplete. The sample includes over 150,000 clones, approximately 90% seen only once; the top ten take approximately 1.4%. Sequenced: blood. Receptors were obtained from a man aged 25 to 40 in good health.

The chain couples TRBV19 to TRBJ2-1; D uncertain. The ends were cut back, 0 bases at V and 1 base at J, with 10 bases in the middle. The CDR3 spans 16 residues. Germline V gives CDR1 LNHDA, CDR2 SQIVND (reference sequence). This CDR3 is CASSIDMGQSYNEQFF. The CDR3 DNA reads TGTGCCAGTAGTATAGATATGGGCCAATCCTACAATGAGCAGTTCTTC.

This chain joins TRBV27 and TRBJ2-3, with D possibly being TRBD1 (6 bases). The length of the CDR3 is 16 residues. The germline gives CDR1 MNHEY, CDR2 SMNVEV (reference sequence). The ends were cut back, 3 bases at V and 0 bases at J, with 13 bases in the middle. The CDR3 loop reads CASSLTGRFSTDTQYF. As DNA, the CDR3 is TGTGCCAGCAGTTTGACAGGACGTTTTAGCACAGATACGCAGTATTTT.

V usage is TRBV7-2 and J usage is TRBJ2-7, with 7 bases matching TRBD1. Germline CDR1 is SGHTA and CDR2 is FQGNSA. The CDR3 is 15 amino acids. Trimming took 1 base from V and 3 from J; bases not matched to a gene: 6. The CDR3 reads CASSLDGTAYYEQYF. For the CDR3, the DNA is TGTGCCAGCAGCTTAGATGGGACAGCTTACTACGAGCAGTACTTC.

This rearrangement joins TRBV6-5 to TRBJ1-1, with D maybe TRBD1 (6 bases). The CDR3 runs 14 residues. CDR1 and CDR2 (germline): MNHEY, SVGAGI. Trimming took off 7 bases at V and 2 bases at J, with 14 bases between the two ends. The CDR3, as DNA: TGTGCCAGCACTCAGGGGCAGGCTAACACTGAAGCTTTCTTT. Its translation: CASTQGQANTEAFF.

The V call is TRBV27, the J call TRBJ2-7; tentatively, D is TRBD2 (6 bases). V was clipped by 6 bases and J by 4 bases, with 13 bases between them. Looked up from germline, CDR1 is MNHEY and CDR2 is SMNVEV (reference sequence). This CDR3 has 13 residues. CDR3: CASRGGKIYEQYF. The CDR3 DNA sequence: TGTGCCAGCAGGGGCGGGAAAATATACGAGCAGTACTTC.

The chain is built from TRBV5-1 and TRBJ2-3, with 11 bases lining up with TRBD1. V was pared by 4 bases and J by 5 bases, with 6 bases of the junction left unmatched. The CDR3 contains 15 residues. Germline CDR1 SGHRS, CDR2 YFSETQ. The CDR3: CASSLGQGEIDTQYF. The DNA of the CDR3 is TGCGCCAGCAGCCTGGGACAGGGGGAGATAGATACGCAGTATTTT.

The chain recombines TRBV18 with TRBJ1-3; 7 bases agree with TRBD1. Germline loops: CDR1 KGHSH, CDR2 LQKENI. The J segment lost 0 bases and the V segment lost 3 bases, leaving 5 bases of the junction unmatched. The CDR3 length is 16 residues. This chain's CDR3 is CASSPGQVPSGNTIYF. DNA for the CDR3: TGTGCCAGCTCACCTGGACAGGTTCCCTCTGGAAACACCATATATTTT.

V usage is TRBV28 and J usage is TRBJ2-5, with D possibly TRBD1 on 5 matching bases. The CDR3 has 14 residues. The V end was cut by 1 base, the J end by 5 bases, with 11 bases between. Per germline, CDR1 MDHEN and CDR2 SYDVKM. CDR3 nucleotides: TGTGCCAGCAGTTTATTTCCAGGGATGGAGACCCAGTACTTC. This gives the protein CASSLFPGMETQYF.

This chain uses TRBV9 with TRBJ1-2, with 7 nucleotides matching TRBD1. The germline gives CDR1 SGDLS, CDR2 YYNGEE. The J segment lost 3 bases and the V segment lost 5 bases, leaving 10 bases of the junction unmatched. There are 15 residues in the CDR3. The CDR3 nucleotides are TGTGCCAGCAGTCCAGTGTCCGGACAGGACTATGGCTACACCTTC. It is translated as CASSPVSGQDYGYTF.

V and J are TRBV3-1 (or the pseudogene TRBV3-2) and TRBJ2-2, with D possibly being TRBD2 (6 bases). The ends were cut back, 1 base at V and 6 bases at J, with 12 bases in the middle. This CDR3 has 15 residues. Germline CDR1 is LGHDT and CDR2 is YNNKEL (reference sequence). CDR3 sequence reads: CASSQGGGNSGELFF. CDR3 bases: TGTGCCAGCAGCCAAGGGGGAGGAAACTCCGGGGAGCTGTTTTTT.

Details on this clone: The same CDR3 can be traced to other DNA sequences in this sample. DNA of the CDR3: TGTGCCAGCAGTTATTCGCGGCAGGGTAACTATGGCTACACCTTC. Protein: CASSYSRQGNYGYTF. This rearrangement joins TRBV6-6 to TRBJ1-2; maybe TRBD1 (5 bases). Per the germline V gene, CDR1 is MNHNY and CDR2 is SVGAGI (reference sequence). With 3 bases removed from V and 1 base from J, the gap between germline ends came to 12 bases. This CDR3 contains 15 residues.

This clone occurred once. The V gene is TRBV11-2, the J gene TRBJ2-7; D possibly corresponds to TRBD1 (6 bases). Germline CDR1 SGHAT, CDR2 FQNNGV. Trimming removed 5 bases from V and 4 bases from J, with 15 bases in between. The CDR3 is 14 residues long. The CDR3 here is CASSPIGTSYEQYF. In DNA, the CDR3 is TGTGCCAGCAGCCCGATCGGGACATCGTACGAGCAGTACTTC.

The V call is TRBV6-2 or TRBV6-3, the J call TRBJ2-7; a possible D gene is TRBD1 (6 bases). The CDR3 is made up of 16 amino acids. The V gene's germline CDR1 is MNHEY and CDR2 SVGEGT. The germline V and J ends were trimmed by 0 bases and 7 bases, with 19 bases remaining between them. The CDR3 region has the DNA TGTGCCAGCAGTTACTCTTCCGGGACAATGAGGAGAGAGCAGTACTTC. Translated: CASSYSSGTMRREQYF.

The V and J genes are TRBV19 and TRBJ1-3, with D tentatively TRBD1 (6 bases). Deletions cut 5 bases from V and 2 bases from J, with 7 bases between. In germline, CDR1 is LNHDA, CDR2 SQIVND (reference sequence). The CDR3 is 13 amino acids. The CDR3 sequence is CASSRTAGNTIYF. CDR3 sequence (DNA): TGTGCCAGTAGTCGGACAGCTGGAAACACCATATATTTT.

V gene TRBV9 combines with J gene TRBJ1-3, with D perhaps matching TRBD1 (5 bases). V lost 6 bases and J lost 0, with 13 bases in between. The CDR3 consists of 15 residues. Germline-derived CDR1 and CDR2 are SGDLS and YYNGEE. The CDR3 bases are TGTGCCAGCACCATCGGGGACTACTCTGGAAACACCATATATTTT. This translates into CASTIGDYSGNTIYF.

This chain joins TRBV5-8 and TRBJ1-5; TRBD1 aligns across 9 bases. V gave up 4 bases and J gave up 5 bases; unmatched junction bases: 7. This CDR3 has 15 residues. Germline loops: CDR1 SGHTS, CDR2 YDEGEE. DNA for the CDR3: TGTGCCAGCAGCAGGGGACAGGGAGATTATCAGCCCCAGCATTTT. This encodes CASSRGQGDYQPQHF.

The rearrangement uses TRBV6-1 and TRBJ1-4; D might be TRBD1 (6 bases). The ends were cut back, 3 bases at V and 1 base at J, with 12 bases in the middle. Germline V gene data show CDR1 as MNHNS and CDR2 as SASEGT. The CDR3 has 16 amino acids. This CDR3 reads CASSDDRSKTNEKLFF. DNA for the CDR3: TGTGCCAGCAGTGATGACAGGAGTAAAACTAATGAAAAACTGTTTTTT.

CDR3 DNA: TGTGCCAGTAGTACCTCCAGGGAGTCGAATTCACCCCTCCACTTT. This translates into CASSTSRESNSPLHF. The chain has TRBV19 and TRBJ1-6; the D gene is possibly TRBD1 (5 bases). Per the germline V gene, CDR1 is LNHDA and CDR2 is SQIVND (reference sequence). V lost 4 bases and J 7 bases, leaving 14 bases between the germline ends. This CDR3 is 15 amino acids long.

The chain's CDR3 is CSVGETQYF. In nucleotides, the CDR3 is TGCAGCGTTGGGGAGACCCAGTACTTC. The J gene is TRBJ2-5, the V gene TRBV29-1; D uncertain. This CDR3 has 9 residues. Germline CDR1 is SQVTM and CDR2 is ANQGSEA. V was cut by 4 bases and J by 5 bases, with 2 bases left in between.

The chain carries TRBV28 and TRBJ2-3, with TRBD2 matching 12 bases. Germline CDR1 MDHEN, CDR2 SYDVKM. Losses at the gene ends were 7 bases for V and 6 bases for J; bases not matched to a gene: 8. CDR3 length equals 15 residues. This CDR3 is CASKGLAGTSDTQYF. Written as DNA, the CDR3 is TGTGCCAGCAAAGGACTAGCGGGAACATCGGATACGCAGTATTTT. The entire variable domain, with the rest obtained from reference TRBV28 and TRBJ2-3, is as follows: DVKVTQSSRYLVKRTGEKVFLECVQDMDHENMFWYRQDPGLGLRLIYFSYDVKMKEKGDIPEGYSVSREKKERFSLILESASTNQTSMYLCASKGLAGTSDTQYFGPGTRLTVL.

V is TRBV6-1 and J is TRBJ2-6, with D possibly being TRBD2 (5 bases). This CDR3 has 16 amino acids. The V end was cut by 4 bases, the J end by 0 bases, with 10 bases between. Germline CDR1 MNHNS, CDR2 SASEGT. CDR3: CASSVRVSSGANVLTF. The CDR3, as DNA: TGTGCCAGCAGTGTGAGGGTGAGCTCTGGGGCCAACGTCCTGACTTTC.

The CDR3 DNA is TGTGCCAGCAGCGTGAGCCGACAGGGGATTTACGAGCAGTACTTC. Amino acid sequence: CASSVSRQGIYEQYF. The chain uses TRBV5-8 and TRBJ2-7; 8 bases match TRBD1. Losses at the gene ends were 4 bases for V and 4 bases for J; bases not matched to a gene: 10. The CDR3 runs to 15 residues. From germline, CDR1 is SGHTS and CDR2 YDEGEE.